The source of this TCR beta chain is a study of read filtering for tumor transcriptome and immune sequencing. Trimming at V came to 2 bases and at J to 8 bases, leaving 7 bases not matched to a gene. This CDR3 region has 16 residues. Molecular barcoded adaptors covering alpha/delta and beta/gamma chains were used on 400 ng RNA. TCRdb reprocessed the reads via MiXCR and lists one record per CDR3 protein. The sample shows tens of thousands of distinct CDR3 sequences, approximately 13% of them seen only once. Sampling of bone marrow took place during active disease in every patient. At least ten counts were recorded for this clonotype. The antigen is unknown. Study-level results: Without single-read clonotypes, shared clonotype proportions correlated more between IR-seq and RNA-seq.

Sequenced input: a population of CD138-negative cells sorted from bone marrow. The rearrangement joins TRBV12-3 or TRBV12-4 to TRBJ2-1; 12 positions match TRBD2. This receptor was identified in a donor at least 40 years old with multiple myeloma. CDR3 protein: CASSLLAGGPGDEQFF. CDR3 DNA sequence: TGTGCCAGCAGTTTACTAGCGGGAGGGCCGGGCGATGAGCAGTTCTTC.